These 3 T cell receptor beta chains share one sample of origin, sequenced in a study of beta chain features in type 1 diabetes. The entirety of the isolated RNA underwent reverse transcription, so expressed TCRB transcripts were sequenced. The repertoire was sequenced with immunoSEQ multiplex PCR; TCRdb's copy has only in-frame clones and lacks some. The table shows some 660,000 clones, with over 13% occurring only once. Their antigens remain unidentified. Study-wide results and limits: Shorter TCRB CDR3s, moderately but significantly so, were found in Type 1 diabetes patients in all four CD4+ subsets.

Specimen: naive CD4+ T cells from blood. Receptors were obtained from a young man with type 1 diabetes.

The V gene is TRBV6-4, the J gene TRBJ2-1, with a weak D call TRBD2 (6 bases). The CDR3 covers 16 residues. The germline V gene encodes CDR1 MRHNA and CDR2 SNTAGT. Trimming pared 8 bases from V and 0 bases from J, leaving 17 bases between. The CDR3 spells CASARGGGHSYNEQFF. In nucleotides, the CDR3 is TGTGCCAGCGCCCGGGGAGGCGGGCACTCCTACAATGAGCAGTTCTTC.

The J gene is TRBJ2-3, the V gene TRBV7-3; possibly TRBD2 for D (7 bases). The germline gives CDR1 SGHTA, CDR2 FQGTGA. The CDR3 length is 16 residues. Trimming removed 8 bases at V and 0 bases at J, with 18 bases between. CDR3 in amino acids: CASPNRGAASTDTQYF. The CDR3 nucleotides read TGTGCCAGCCCTAACCGGGGGGCAGCTAGCACAGATACGCAGTATTTT.

This clone came up a few times. V is TRBV19 and J is TRBJ2-3; D is possibly TRBD1 (6 bases). The CDR3 covers 13 residues. CDR1 is LNHDA, CDR2 SQIVND, per germline (reference sequence). The V gene lost 5 bases and the J gene lost 4 bases, with 10 bases spanning the gap. The CDR3 bases are TGTGCCAGTAGTGCACGGACAGCAGATACGCAGTATTTT. Translation gives CASSARTADTQYF.